The T cell receptor beta chain under discussion was sequenced for a study of beta chain features in type 1 diabetes. Of the isolated RNA, all was reverse transcribed, and so the sequenced material was expressed TCRB transcripts. The assay was immunoSEQ multiplex PCR, and TCRdb's table has in-frame clones only and misses some. Of hundreds of thousands of clones in the sample, around 16% were seen once. CDR1 DFQATT and CDR2 SNEGSKA come from the germline V gene (reference sequence). The CDR3 extends over 11 amino acids. The clonotype was recovered from a man aged 18 to 30 in good health. The chain employs TRBV20-1 and TRBJ2-5, with 7 bases that match TRBD2. The sample was naive CD4+ T cells from blood. CDR3 sequence: CCGGPGETQYF. As DNA, the CDR3 is TGCTGCGGGGGACCAGGGGAGACCCAGTACTTC.